The clone carrying this T cell receptor (beta chain) was seen only a few times. The target antigen is unknown. A multiplex PCR was run with 60 Vbeta primers and 13 Jbeta primers. Produced via immunoSEQ multiplex PCR; TCRdb's table is partial and in-frame only. The profile shows over 150,000 clones, roughly 85% of them singletons. This sample was taken from a study of cytomegalovirus exposure and HLA in healthy donors. Broader study findings: Presence/absence results assume similar sequencing depth per donor, which may not hold.

Trimming removed 4 bases from V and 15 bases from J; junction bases left unmatched: 10. The CDR3 has 12 amino acids. CDR1 is SGHRS, CDR2 YFSETQ, per germline. V and J are TRBV5-1 and TRBJ2-1, with 7 bases matching TRBD1. The sample taken for sequencing was PBMCs. The source is a woman aged 45-65 years in good health and CMV-seronegative. This chain's CDR3 is CASSRDRDVRFF. The CDR3 DNA reads as TGCGCCAGCAGCAGAGACAGGGATGTGCGGTTCTTC.